This T cell receptor (beta chain) was sequenced during a study of shared clonotypes between healthy human individuals. This CDR3 spans 15 amino acids. J lost 1 base, V lost 4 bases, and 5 bases had no gene match. The V gene's germline CDR1 is SEHNR and CDR2 FQNEAQ (reference sequence). Generated by immunoSEQ multiplex PCR, the TCRdb table keeps only in-frame clones and is missing some. The sample includes 2 million to 3 million clones, roughly 92% of them seen just once. Notes on the study in general: Represented diversity, genetic and exposure-history alike, was limited by few donors. Clonotypes that were shared across four donors made up approximately 5% of naive CD4 clonotypes.

On this clone: What it binds is not known.

This sequence originates from a man younger than 30 in good health. The J gene is TRBJ1-1, the V gene TRBV7-9; 8 nucleotides match TRBD1. The sequenced material came from naive CD4+ T cells sorted from blood. Regarding subset: CD45RA+ positively selected. The CDR3 protein is CASSSRTGRNTEAFF. The DNA for the CDR3 is TGTGCCAGCAGCTCCCGGACAGGGAGGAACACTGAAGCTTTCTTT.